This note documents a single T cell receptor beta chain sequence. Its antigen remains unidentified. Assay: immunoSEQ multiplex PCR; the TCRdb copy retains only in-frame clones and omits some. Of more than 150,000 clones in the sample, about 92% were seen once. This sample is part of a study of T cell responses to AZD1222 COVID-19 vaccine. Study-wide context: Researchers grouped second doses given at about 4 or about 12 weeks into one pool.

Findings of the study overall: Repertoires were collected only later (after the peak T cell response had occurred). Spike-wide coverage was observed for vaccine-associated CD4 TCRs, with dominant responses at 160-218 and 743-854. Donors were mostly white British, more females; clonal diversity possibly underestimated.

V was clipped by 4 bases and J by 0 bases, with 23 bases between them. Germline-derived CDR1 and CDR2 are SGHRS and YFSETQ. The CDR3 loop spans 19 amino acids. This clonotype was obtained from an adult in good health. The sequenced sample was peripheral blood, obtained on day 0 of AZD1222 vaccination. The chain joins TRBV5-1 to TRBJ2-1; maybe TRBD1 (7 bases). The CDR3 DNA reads TGCGCCAGCAGCCCGGAGGGGGCCATACTCTTTGGCTCCTACAATGAGCAGTTCTTC. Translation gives CASSPEGAILFGSYNEQFF. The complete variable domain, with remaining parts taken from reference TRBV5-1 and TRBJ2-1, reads KAGVTQTPRYLIKTRGQQVTLSCSPISGHRSVSWYQQTPGQGLQFLFEYFSETQRNKGNFPGRFSGRQFSNSRSEMNVSTLELGDSALYLCASSPEGAILFGSYNEQFFGPGTRLTVL.